The rows below give T cell receptor beta chains drawn from one sample of a study of OX40 agonist ivuxolimab in advanced cancers. Assay: immunoSEQ multiplex PCR; the TCRdb copy retains only in-frame clones and omits some. In the table there are 55,000 to 85,000 clones, 70% to 90% of which are singletons. Material: CD4+ or CD8+ T cells sorted from blood, obtained in a trial of the OX40 agonist ivuxolimab. These TCRs come from an adult with an advanced solid tumor such as melanoma, head and neck, liver or kidney cancer. The CDR3 runs from the conserved cysteine through the conserved F or W. The D gene is left open where the match is weak. The listing skips clone size in some rows; elsewhere it reads once, few, many or a size class.

D gene	V gene	J gene	clone size	CDR3 DNA	CDR3 protein
-	TRBV13	TRBJ1-3	-	TGTGCCAGCAGCTTACGGGGAAACACCATATATTTT	CASSLRGNTIYF
-	TRBV5-1	TRBJ2-5	-	TGCGCCAGCAGCCCCAGCACTGGAGGGGGGGAGCAAGAGACCCAGTACTTC	CASSPSTGGGEQETQYF
-	TRBV19	TRBJ1-4	once	TGTGCCACCCACCGGGCGGATCGAAATGAAAAACTGTTTTTT	CATHRADRNEKLFF
-	TRBV4-1	TRBJ2-7	-	TGCGCCAGCAGCCAAGGCGGGCCCTCCTACGAGCAGTACTTC	CASSQGGPSYEQYF
-	TRBV6-5	TRBJ2-7	-	TGTGCCAGCAATTCGGAGGGCAGGTCCGACGAGCAGTACTTC	CASNSEGRSDEQYF
-	TRBV10-3	TRBJ1-5	-	TGTGCCATCAGTGAGTCAGGGATGGATCAGCCCCAGCATTTT	CAISESGMDQPQHF
TRBD2	TRBV7-6	TRBJ2-5	-	TGTGCCAGCAGCTTAGGGAGCGGGGCGTCGGAGACCCAGTACTTC	CASSLGSGASETQYF
-	TRBV6-5	TRBJ1-1	-	TGTGCCAGCCAGAGGGGGGACACTGAAGCTTTCTTT	CASQRGDTEAFF
-	TRBV11-3	TRBJ1-1	-	TGTGCCAGCAGCTTAGATAGTTACACTGAAGCTTTCTTT	CASSLDSYTEAFF
TRBD2	TRBV6-1	TRBJ2-3	-	TGTGCCAGCAGGGGACTAGCGGGAGGGACAGATACGCAGTATTTT	CASRGLAGGTDTQYF
-	TRBV5-5	TRBJ1-5	-	TGTGCCAGCAGCTTGGGTGGGGGCAGGCAGCCCCAGCATTTT	CASSLGGGRQPQHF
-	TRBV7-9	TRBJ2-5	-	TGTGCCAGCAGCCCATCAGAGACCCAGTACTTC	CASSPSETQYF
-	TRBV7-9	TRBJ1-1	medium-sized	TGTGCCAGCAGCCTTGCCCCCGCCGGGGCTGAAGCTTTCTTT	CASSLAPAGAEAFF
TRBD1	TRBV6-5	TRBJ1-1	-	TGTGCCAGCAGTCAAATGGACAGGGAGGGCACTGAAGCTTTCTTT	CASSQMDREGTEAFF
-	TRBV7-2	TRBJ2-1	-	TGTGCCAGCAGCTTAGCGGTCGGCGGATACAATGAGCAGTTCTTC	CASSLAVGGYNEQFF
TRBD1	TRBV30	TRBJ1-3	-	TGTGCCTGGGGACAGGGGGGAAACACCATATATTTT	CAWGQGGNTIYF
-	TRBV14	TRBJ2-2	-	TGTGCCAGCAGCCAAGATATTAGAACCGGGGAGCTGTTTTTT	CASSQDIRTGELFF
-	TRBV9	TRBJ2-7	-	TGTGCCAGCAGCCTTACAGGGTTCGTCGACGAGCAGTACTTC	CASSLTGFVDEQYF
-	TRBV10-2	TRBJ2-7	once	TGCGCCAGCAGTGAGTCGAGGGCGGGGACCTACGAGCAGTACTTC	CASSESRAGTYEQYF
TRBD1	TRBV5-8	TRBJ1-4	once	TGTGCCAGCAGCCCGGGAGGGGGCTCTAATGAAAAACTGTTTTTT	CASSPGGGSNEKLFF